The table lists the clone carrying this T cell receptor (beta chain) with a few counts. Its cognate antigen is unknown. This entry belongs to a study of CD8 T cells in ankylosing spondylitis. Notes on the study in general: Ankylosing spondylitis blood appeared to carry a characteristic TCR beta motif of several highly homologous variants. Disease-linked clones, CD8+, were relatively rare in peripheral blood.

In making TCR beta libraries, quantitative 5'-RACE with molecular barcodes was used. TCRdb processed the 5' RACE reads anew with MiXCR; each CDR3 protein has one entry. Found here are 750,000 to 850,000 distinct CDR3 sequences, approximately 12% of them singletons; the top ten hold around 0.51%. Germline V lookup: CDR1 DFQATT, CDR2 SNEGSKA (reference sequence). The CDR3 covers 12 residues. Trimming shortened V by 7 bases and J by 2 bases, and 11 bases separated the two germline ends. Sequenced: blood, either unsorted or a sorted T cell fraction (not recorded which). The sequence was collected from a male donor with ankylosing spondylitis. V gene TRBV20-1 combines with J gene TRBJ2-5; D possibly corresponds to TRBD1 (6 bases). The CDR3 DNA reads TGCAGTGTAAAGGGGACACAAGAGACCCAGTACTTC. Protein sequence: CSVKGTQETQYF.